This T cell receptor (beta chain) stems from a study of T cell responses to AZD1222 COVID-19 vaccine. In the study overall: Timing groups of about 4 and about 12 weeks for second doses were pooled.

With respect to this clone: Antigen specificity is unknown.

Repertoires were generated with immunoSEQ multiplex PCR, while TCRdb's copy carries only in-frame clones and drops some. The sample gives approximately 82,000 clones, 90% to 95% of which show up once; approximately 5.2% is in the top ten. This CDR3 is built from 14 residues. Germline lookup yields CDR1 KGHDR and CDR2 SFDVKD. V was pared by 9 bases and J by 2 bases, with 14 bases between. Study-level results: The peak T cell response came first, and repertoires were sampled only after it. AZD1222 recipients seropositive at baseline numbered only 5 or 6.

Source: peripheral blood, taken on day 0 of AZD1222 vaccination. The TCR comes from an adult in good health. The chain uses TRBV24-1 and TRBJ2-3; a possible D gene is TRBD1 (5 bases). This chain's CDR3 is CATQPTGPTDTQYF. The CDR3 coding sequence is TGTGCCACCCAGCCCACAGGACCCACAGATACGCAGTATTTT.